This TCR beta chain was captured in a study of shared clonotypes between healthy human individuals. On this clone itself: Other DNA sequences from this sample encode an identical CDR3 as well.

Sequencing used immunoSEQ multiplex PCR; TCRdb keeps in-frame clones, though not all of them. The table records about 800,000 clones, 96% of them present only once. Germline-derived CDR1 and CDR2 are MDHEN and SYDVKM. This CDR3 comprises 13 residues. V lost 2 bases and J 5 bases, leaving 7 bases between the germline ends. Naive CD8 cells were CD45RO-negative, positively selected for CCR7, excluding terminally differentiated effector memory CD45RA+ cells. Sequenced material: naive CD8+ T cells sorted from blood. V usage is TRBV28 and J usage is TRBJ1-5; TRBD1 is a possible D gene (5 bases). The receptor comes from a man aged 25-45 years in good health. The CDR3 loop is CASSLTGDQPQHF. In DNA, the CDR3 is TGTGCCAGCAGTTTAACGGGGGATCAGCCCCAGCATTTT.